Shown below are 3 T cell receptor beta chains from a single sample sequenced in a study of identifying expanded T cells in peripheral blood. Method: immunoSEQ multiplex PCR; TCRdb's copy keeps in-frame clones and lacks some. The sample carries 81,000 or so clones, less than 90% recorded once. The sample was blood. These receptors all stem from a person between 18 and 75 years old in good health.

This chain connects TRBV7-9 to TRBJ2-3, with 11 positions matching TRBD2. CDR1 is SEHNR, CDR2 FQNEAQ, per germline (reference sequence). V trimming: 1 base; J trimming: 5 bases; junction bases outside the gene matches: 11. The CDR3 has 18 amino acids. CDR3 sequence reads: CASSLVGSLAGGGDTQYF. CDR3 DNA sequence: TGTGCCAGCAGCTTAGTAGGATCTCTAGCGGGAGGTGGAGATACGCAGTATTTT.

This chain connects TRBV14 to TRBJ2-7; D may be TRBD1 or TRBD2 (5 bases each). The germline V gene encodes CDR1 SGHDN and CDR2 FVKESK. The CDR3 totals 13 residues. Trimming stripped 1 base from V and 9 bases from J, with 13 bases between. The CDR3 sequence: CASSQVAGTWQYF. The CDR3 bases are TGTGCCAGCAGCCAAGTAGCTGGGACGTGGCAGTACTTC. Filled out from reference TRBV14 and TRBJ2-7, the complete variable domain reads EAGVTQFPSHSVIEKGQTVTLRCDPISGHDNLYWYRRVMGKEIKFLLHFVKESKQDESGMPNNRFLAERTGGTYSTLKVQPAELEDSGVYFCASSQVAGTWQYFGPGTRLTVT.

This chain connects TRBV27 to TRBJ2-7, with D maybe TRBD1 (6 bases). Deletions cut 3 bases from V and 0 bases from J, with 12 bases between. The CDR3 is made up of 15 amino acids. The V gene's germline CDR1 is MNHEY and CDR2 SMNVEV (reference sequence). The CDR3 DNA follows: TGTGCCAGCAGTTTTCGACAGGCCGGCTCCTACGAGCAGTACTTC. Translation: CASSFRQAGSYEQYF.